Listed below are T cell receptor beta chains from one sample, sequenced in a study of blood T cell repertoires in COVID-19. The table came from immunoSEQ multiplex PCR; TCRdb's copy has only in-frame clones and leaves some out. This table has about 190,000 clones, approximately 84% appearing once. The sample taken for sequencing was PBMCs or T cells enriched from blood (not recorded which). These TCRs come from a woman aged 30 to 39 who had recovered from COVID-19. CDR3s include the opening cysteine and the closing phenylalanine or tryptophan. The D gene is left open where the match is weak. Part of the rows lack a size; the others show once, few, many or a class for expanded clones.

-,-,TRBJ1-5,TRBV2,TGTGCCAGCACCCTCTGGGCAGGGAGGGTGGATCAGCCCCAGCATTTT,CASTLWAGRVDQPQHF
-,TRBD2,TRBJ2-7,TRBV19,TGTGCCAGTAGAAGCCGCAGCGGGAACCCCTACGAGCAGTACTTC,CASRSRSGNPYEQYF
-,-,TRBJ1-4,TRBV19,TGTGCCAGTTCTGCCGAGGGAGCAACTAATGAAAAACTGTTTTTT,CASSAEGATNEKLFF
few,TRBD1,TRBJ2-1,TRBV19,TGTGCCAGTAGGGGACAGGGGAGCTCCTACAATGAGCAGTTCTTC,CASRGQGSSYNEQFF
-,-,TRBJ1-2,TRBV12-3/TRBV12-4,TGTGCCAGCAGACCGGGACACCCCTATGGCTACACCTTC,CASRPGHPYGYTF
few,-,TRBJ2-6,TRBV28,TGTGCCAGCACCACCCAGGGGGGAGATTCTGGGGCCAACGTCCTGACTTTC,CASTTQGGDSGANVLTF
once,-,TRBJ1-1,TRBV28,TGTGCCAGCAGTTGGGTCAGCCGGGGAGGGGCTTTCTTT,CASSWVSRGGAFF
-,-,TRBJ2-7,TRBV21-1,TGTGCCAGCAGCAAAGACAACTACGAGCAGTACTTC,CASSKDNYEQYF
-,-,TRBJ2-7,TRBV21-1,TGTGCCAGCACTCCGGGACAGGAAGGCTACGAGCAGTACTTC,CASTPGQEGYEQYF
once,TRBD1,TRBJ2-7,TRBV28,TGTGCCAGCACAGGGGGCCTCTACGAGCAGTACTTC,CASTGGLYEQYF
-,TRBD1,TRBJ1-6,TRBV10-3,TGTGCCATCAGTGAGTCGAAACCCGGGACAGGGGATTCACCCCTCCACTTT,CAISESKPGTGDSPLHF
-,-,TRBJ2-1,TRBV29-1,TGCAGCTCTGCTCCGGAGCTCAGACCCAATGAGCAGTTCTTC,CSSAPELRPNEQFF
-,-,TRBJ2-5,TRBV27,TGTGCCAGCAGTTTCGGCAGGGCTGGGACCCAGTACTTC,CASSFGRAGTQYF
-,-,TRBJ1-2,TRBV28,TGTGCCAGCAGCATCCGGGAGAGCTATGGCTACACCTTC,CASSIRESYGYTF
-,TRBD1,TRBJ1-2,TRBV24-1,TGTGCCACCAGTGATCCTTCCCGGGACAGTAACTATGGCTACACCTTC,CATSDPSRDSNYGYTF
-,-,TRBJ2-1,TRBV5-4,TGTGCCAGCAGCATAACACAAACTAGTTTTGAGCAGTTCTTC,CASSITQTSFEQFF
many,TRBD2,TRBJ2-3,TRBV10-1,TGCGCCAGCAGTGATGACCCCCGGCTAGCGGGGGCCGTGAGCACAGATACGCAGTATTTT,CASSDDPRLAGAVSTDTQYF
-,-,TRBJ1-2,TRBV18,TGTGCCAGCTCACCATCCGGGGATGGCTACACCTTC,CASSPSGDGYTF
-,-,TRBJ1-3,TRBV19,TGTGCCAGTAGTATCTCCCTACTTCAAAAAGCGGACACCATATATTTT,CASSISLLQKADTIYF
-,TRBD2,TRBJ2-1,TRBV6-2/TRBV6-3,TGTGCCAGCAGTTTCTATCCGGGACTAGTTTACAATGAGCAGTTCTTC,CASSFYPGLVYNEQFF
-,-,TRBJ2-6,TRBV5-1,TGCGCCAGCAGCTTGGGGGCTTCAGGGGCTGGGGCCAACGTCCTGACTTTC,CASSLGASGAGANVLTF
-,-,TRBJ1-2,TRBV2,TGTGCCAGCAGTGACCGGGTGGTCTACACCTTC,CASSDRVVYTF
once,TRBD1,TRBJ1-2,TRBV5-1,TGCGCCAGCAGCTTGGCAGGGACAGGGATCGACTATGGCTACACCTTC,CASSLAGTGIDYGYTF
-,TRBD1,TRBJ1-4,TRBV19,TGTGCCAGTAGTCTTCAACAGGGGCAGGTAAAACTGTTTTTT,CASSLQQGQVKLFF
-,TRBD1,TRBJ2-3,TRBV5-8,TGTGCCAGCAGCTTGAAGGGGGGACAGGGAAGCACAGATACGCAGTATTTT,CASSLKGGQGSTDTQYF
-,-,TRBJ1-2,TRBV30,TGTGCCTGGAGTAGGACAGATAGAAACCTTAACTATGGCTACACCTTC,CAWSRTDRNLNYGYTF
-,-,TRBJ1-2,TRBV5-1,TGCGCCAGCAGCTTGGTATCTTATGGCTACACCTTC,CASSLVSYGYTF
-,TRBD1,TRBJ2-1,TRBV28,TGTGCCAGCAGCACCGGGACAGGGATCGGTGAGCAGTTCTTC,CASSTGTGIGEQFF
once,-,TRBJ1-6,TRBV3-1/TRBV3-2,TGTGCCAGCAGCCAGGCGAGAGGGGGTAATTCACCCCTCCACTTT,CASSQARGGNSPLHF
few,-,TRBJ1-5,TRBV19,TGTGCCAGTCTTTCGGGTCGACCCAATCAGCCCCAGCATTTT,CASLSGRPNQPQHF
-,-,TRBJ1-3,TRBV10-3,TGTGCCATCAGTGATTCACTTTCTGGAAACACCATATATTTT,CAISDSLSGNTIYF
-,-,TRBJ2-7,TRBV14,TGTGCCAGCAGCCAAGAATCGTCGGGGAGAATTGCCTACGAGCAGTACTTC,CASSQESSGRIAYEQYF
-,TRBD1,TRBJ2-7,TRBV25-1,TGTGCCAGCAGTGAAGGATACAGGGGTTCCTACGAGCAGTACTTC,CASSEGYRGSYEQYF
-,TRBD1,TRBJ1-1,TRBV7-9,TGTGCCAGCAGCTTAATGGGGACAGGCGGAACTGAAGCTTTCTTT,CASSLMGTGGTEAFF
-,-,TRBJ1-5,TRBV19,TGTGCCAGTGAGGAGGGAGGGTCACATGTGCCCCAGCATTTT,CASEEGGSHVPQHF
-,TRBD2,TRBJ2-3,TRBV3-1/TRBV3-2,TGTGCCAGCAGCCCACCAGCGGGAGGGCTCACAGATACGCAGTATTTT,CASSPPAGGLTDTQYF
-,TRBD2,TRBJ2-7,TRBV5-1,TGCGCCAGGATAGAGACTAGCCGGACCTACGAGCAGTACTTC,CARIETSRTYEQYF
-,-,TRBJ1-2,TRBV30,TGTGCCTGGATGTCAGGCTCGGTCTATGGCTACACCTTC,CAWMSGSVYGYTF
-,-,TRBJ2-1,TRBV29-1,TGCAGCGTTGAAGTGTTAGACCGACTAGACTTCTCCTACAATGAGCAGTTCTTC,CSVEVLDRLDFSYNEQFF
-,-,TRBJ1-5,TRBV12-3/TRBV12-4,TGTGCCAGCAGTCTGGGCGTGGATCAGCCCCAGCATTTT,CASSLGVDQPQHF
-,-,TRBJ1-2,TRBV6-9,TGTGCCAGCAATTACGATTCCCGGGGGTCGTCTTCTAACTATGGCTACACCTTC,CASNYDSRGSSSNYGYTF
-,-,TRBJ1-2,TRBV7-2,TGTGCCAGCAGCTCCCGGGGAAACTATGGCTACACCTTC,CASSSRGNYGYTF
-,-,TRBJ1-1,TRBV5-8,TGTGCCAGCAGCTCGGACAGCCGGAACACTGAAGCTTTCTTT,CASSSDSRNTEAFF
-,-,TRBJ1-4,TRBV7-8,TGTGCCAGCAGCCTACGGCGGCTTAATGAAAAACTGTTTTTT,CASSLRRLNEKLFF